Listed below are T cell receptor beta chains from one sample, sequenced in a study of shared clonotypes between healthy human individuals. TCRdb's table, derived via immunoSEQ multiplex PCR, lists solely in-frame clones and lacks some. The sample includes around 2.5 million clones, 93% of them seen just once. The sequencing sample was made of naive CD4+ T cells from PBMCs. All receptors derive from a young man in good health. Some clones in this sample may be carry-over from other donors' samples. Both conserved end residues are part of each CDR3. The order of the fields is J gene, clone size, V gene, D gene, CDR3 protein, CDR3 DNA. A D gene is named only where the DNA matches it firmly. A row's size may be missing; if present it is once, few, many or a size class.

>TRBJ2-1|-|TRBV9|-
CASSVAGQNEQFF
TGTGCCAGCAGCGTAGCTGGGCAGAATGAGCAGTTCTTC
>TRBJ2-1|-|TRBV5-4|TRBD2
CASSSGGPVNEQFF
TGTGCCAGCAGCTCGGGAGGGCCTGTTAATGAGCAGTTCTTC
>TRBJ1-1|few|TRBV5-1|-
CASSGRENTEAFF
TGCGCCAGCAGCGGCAGGGAGAACACTGAAGCTTTCTTT
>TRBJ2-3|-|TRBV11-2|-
CASSLVLQESTDTQYF
TGTGCCAGCAGCTTAGTGCTGCAAGAAAGCACAGATACGCAGTATTTT
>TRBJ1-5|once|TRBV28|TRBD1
CASRKQGASNQPQHF
TGTGCCAGCAGGAAACAGGGGGCTAGCAATCAGCCCCAGCATTTT
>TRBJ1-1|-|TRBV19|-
CASSPRRNTEAFF
TGTGCCAGTAGTCCCAGACGGAACACTGAAGCTTTCTTT
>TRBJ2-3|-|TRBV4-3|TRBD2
CASSQVSVAGGSDTQYF
TGCGCCAGCAGCCAAGTGTCGGTAGCGGGAGGTTCAGATACGCAGTATTTT
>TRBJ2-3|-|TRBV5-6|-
CASSLYDTQYF
TGTGCCAGCAGCTTGTATGATACGCAGTATTTT
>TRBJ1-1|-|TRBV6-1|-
CASSIGRSTEAFF
TGTGCCAGCAGTATAGGGAGGAGCACTGAAGCTTTCTTT
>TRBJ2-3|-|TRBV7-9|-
CASSRTTDTQYF
TGTGCCAGCAGCCGTACTACCGATACGCAGTATTTT
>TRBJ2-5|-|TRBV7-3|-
CASSHGLGETQYF
TGTGCCAGCAGCCACGGCCTGGGTGAGACCCAGTACTTC
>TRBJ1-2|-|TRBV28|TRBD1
CASSPLGQGAGYGYTF
TGTGCCAGCAGTCCCCTAGGGCAGGGGGCCGGCTATGGCTACACCTTC
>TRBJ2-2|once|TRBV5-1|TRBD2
CASSVPSGSNTGELFF
TGCGCCAGCAGCGTCCCTAGCGGATCAAACACCGGGGAGCTGTTTTTT
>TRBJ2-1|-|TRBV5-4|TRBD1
CASLRDRGYNEQFF
TGTGCCAGCCTTAGGGACAGGGGGTACAATGAGCAGTTCTTC
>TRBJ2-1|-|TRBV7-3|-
CASSILAFSSYNEQFF
TGTGCCAGCAGCATACTAGCCTTTAGCTCCTACAATGAGCAGTTCTTC
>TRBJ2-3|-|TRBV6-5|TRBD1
CASSSPRGITDTQYF
TGTGCCAGCAGCTCCCCCAGGGGGATCACAGATACGCAGTATTTT
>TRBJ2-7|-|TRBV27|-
CAQDALTTYEQYF
TGTGCGCAGGACGCCCTTACCACCTACGAGCAGTACTTC
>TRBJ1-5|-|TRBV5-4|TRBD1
CASSPGQGDGQPQHF
TGTGCCAGCAGCCCTGGACAGGGTGATGGTCAGCCCCAGCATTTT
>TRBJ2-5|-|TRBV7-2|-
CASSFILGGGETQYF
TGTGCCAGCAGCTTTATCCTGGGCGGGGGCGAGACCCAGTACTTC
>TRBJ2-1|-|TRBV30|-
CAWSTAGTLNNEQFF
TGTGCCTGGAGTACGGCCGGGACTTTAAACAATGAGCAGTTCTTC
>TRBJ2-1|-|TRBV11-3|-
CASSLQGPNSYNEQFF
TGTGCCAGCAGCTTACAGGGACCCAACTCCTACAATGAGCAGTTCTTC
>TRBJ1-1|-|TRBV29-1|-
CSAGTPLEAFF
TGCAGCGCCGGAACCCCACTCGAAGCTTTCTTT
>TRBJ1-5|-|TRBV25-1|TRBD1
CASSPQGAQPQHF
TGTGCCAGCAGCCCACAGGGGGCCCAGCCCCAGCATTTT
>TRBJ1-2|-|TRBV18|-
CASSKDLNAGYTF
TGTGCCAGCTCGAAGGACCTAAACGCTGGCTACACCTTC
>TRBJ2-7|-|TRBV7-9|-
CASSITRTYEQYF
TGTGCCAGCAGCATCACCCGGACCTACGAGCAGTACTTC
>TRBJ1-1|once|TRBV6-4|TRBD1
CASSRQGNTEAFF
TGTGCCAGCAGCCGACAGGGGAACACTGAAGCTTTCTTT
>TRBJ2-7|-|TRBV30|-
CASGRAGQAGRKSYEQYF
TGTGCCTCGGGGCGCGCAGGACAGGCAGGGAGGAAATCCTACGAGCAGTACTTC
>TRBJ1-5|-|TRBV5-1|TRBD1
CASSPGTGANQPQHF
TGCGCCAGCAGCCCGGGGACAGGGGCAAATCAGCCCCAGCATTTT
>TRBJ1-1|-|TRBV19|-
CASARVWGLWREAFF
TGTGCCAGTGCTCGGGTCTGGGGGTTATGGCGTGAAGCTTTCTTT
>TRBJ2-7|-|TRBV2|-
CASRDARVLEQYF
TGTGCCAGCAGAGACGCAAGGGTACTGGAGCAGTACTTC
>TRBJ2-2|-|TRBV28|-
CASFPTGIANTGELFF
TGTGCCAGCTTCCCTACGGGCATCGCGAACACCGGGGAGCTGTTTTTT
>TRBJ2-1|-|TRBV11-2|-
CASSLLPGPLSNEQFF
TGTGCCAGCAGCTTATTACCGGGCCCGCTCAGCAATGAGCAGTTCTTC
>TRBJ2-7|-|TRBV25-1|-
CASSGLASYEQYF
TGTGCCAGCAGTGGGCTAGCGAGCTACGAGCAGTACTTC
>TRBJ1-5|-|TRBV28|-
CASSLWNRVLDNQPQHF
TGTGCCAGCAGTTTATGGAACAGGGTCCTCGACAATCAGCCCCAGCATTTT
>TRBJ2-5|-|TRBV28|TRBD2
CASSSSGSLPAGETQYF
TGTGCCAGCAGTTCCAGCGGGAGTTTACCAGCGGGTGAGACCCAGTACTTC
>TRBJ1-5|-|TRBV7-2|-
CASSLQFLVNQPQHF
TGTGCCAGCAGCTTACAGTTCCTCGTCAATCAGCCCCAGCATTTT
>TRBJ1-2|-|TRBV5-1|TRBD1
CASQSGQGISGYTF
TGCGCCAGCCAGTCCGGACAGGGGATTTCCGGCTACACCTTC
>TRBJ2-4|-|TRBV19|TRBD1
CASSSRQGPKNIQYF
TGTGCCAGTAGTTCACGACAGGGTCCCAAAAACATTCAGTACTTC
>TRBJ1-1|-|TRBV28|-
CAIRTGGTEAFF
TGTGCCATCCGGACGGGCGGCACTGAAGCTTTCTTT
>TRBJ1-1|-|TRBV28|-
CASYYKGKAFF
TGTGCCAGCTACTACAAGGGGAAAGCTTTCTTT
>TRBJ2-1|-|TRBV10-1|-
CASSESSLGRGEQFF
TGCGCCAGCAGTGAGTCATCTCTTGGTCGCGGGGAGCAGTTCTTC
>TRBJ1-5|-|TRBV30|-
CAWTPGTYSNQPQHF
TGTGCCTGGACCCCAGGGACGTATAGCAATCAGCCCCAGCATTTT
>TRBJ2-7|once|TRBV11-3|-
CASSPSGTNEQYF
TGTGCCAGCAGCCCTTCGGGAACAAACGAGCAGTACTTC
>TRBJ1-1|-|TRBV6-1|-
CASSEKTGRNTEAFF
TGTGCCAGCAGTGAAAAGACCGGTAGGAACACTGAAGCTTTCTTT
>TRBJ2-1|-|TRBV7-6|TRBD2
CASGRLAGVNEQFF
TGTGCCAGCGGACGACTAGCGGGAGTTAATGAGCAGTTCTTC
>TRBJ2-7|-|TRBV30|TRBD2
CASNGGGISYEQYF
TGTGCCTCCAACGGGGGGGGAATTTCCTACGAGCAGTACTTC